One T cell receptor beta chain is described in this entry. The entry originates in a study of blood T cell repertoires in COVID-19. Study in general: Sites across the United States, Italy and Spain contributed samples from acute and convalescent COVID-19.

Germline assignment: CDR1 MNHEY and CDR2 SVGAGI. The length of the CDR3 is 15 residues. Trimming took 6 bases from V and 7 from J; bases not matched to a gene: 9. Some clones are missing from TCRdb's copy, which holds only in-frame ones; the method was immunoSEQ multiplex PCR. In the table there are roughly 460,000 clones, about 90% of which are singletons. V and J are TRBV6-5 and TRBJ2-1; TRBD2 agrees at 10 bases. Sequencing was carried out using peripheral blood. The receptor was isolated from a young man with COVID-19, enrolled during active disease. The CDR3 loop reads CASRRAGGLGNEQFF. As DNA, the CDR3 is TGTGCCAGCAGAAGAGCGGGGGGGCTAGGAAATGAGCAGTTCTTC.